The 16 T cell receptor beta chains listed next were all sequenced from one sample in a study of T-cell reconstitution after alpha-beta-depleted transplantation in children. The TCRbeta library was prepared with unique molecular identifiers. In TCRdb, the PCR reads were re-called with MiXCR into one record per CDR3 protein. Of around 370,000 distinct CDR3 sequences in the sample, about a tenth are singletons; the top ten hold around 2.4%. The material was PBMCs from the stem cell graft donor, obtained from the stem cell graft. These receptors were taken from a human donor who donated a stem cell graft to a child with acute lymphoblastic leukemia.

This clonotype has more than one count but fewer than ten. The rearrangement links TRBV7-9 to TRBJ1-2; D gene ambiguous. The germline V and J ends were trimmed by 2 bases and 3 bases, with 13 bases remaining between them. CDR3 length: 15 amino acids. Germline CDR1 SEHNR, CDR2 FQNEAQ (reference sequence). CDR3 sequence reads: CASSLSASFDYGYTF. The CDR3 nucleotides read TGTGCCAGCAGCTTATCAGCGAGTTTCGACTATGGCTACACCTTC. Full variable domain (missing parts from reference TRBV7-9 and TRBJ1-2): DTGVSQNPRHKITKRGQNVTFRCDPISEHNRLYWYRQTLGQGPEFLTYFQNEAQLEKSRLLSDRFSAERPKGSFSTLEIQRTEQGDSAMYLCASSLSASFDYGYTFGSGTRLTVV.

At least ten counts were recorded for this clonotype. V usage is TRBV12-3 or TRBV12-4 and J usage is TRBJ2-1; 9 bases map to TRBD2. With 11 bases clipped from V and 4 bases from J, the junction kept 12 bases outside the gene matches. This CDR3 region has 15 residues. The CDR3: CASLAGEAVYNEQFF. The CDR3 region has the DNA TGTGCCTCATTAGCGGGAGAAGCCGTATACAATGAGCAGTTCTTC.

This clonotype was seen only a few times. The chain couples TRBV27 to TRBJ1-1; D possibly corresponds to TRBD1 (5 bases). The ends were cut back, 11 bases at V and 10 bases at J, with 29 bases in the middle. The V gene's germline CDR1 is MNHEY and CDR2 SMNVEV (reference sequence). The CDR3 is made up of 15 amino acids. In DNA, the CDR3 is TGTGCCGGACCTCCGGGACTAGCTGAAACCCGAGGAGCTTTCTTT. This sequence encodes CAGPPGLAETRGAFF.

This clonotype was observed a few times. J is TRBJ2-7 and V is TRBV20-1, with 7 bases fitting TRBD2. The J segment lost 0 bases and the V segment lost 4 bases, leaving 3 bases of the junction unmatched. Germline CDR1 DFQATT, CDR2 SNEGSKA (reference sequence). The CDR3 loop spans 13 amino acids. CDR3 region: CSATGTTSYEQYF. The CDR3 DNA sequence: TGCAGTGCTACCGGGACTACCTCCTACGAGCAGTACTTC.

In this sample, this clonotype turned up many times. V and J are TRBV7-2 and TRBJ2-1; 13 nucleotides align to TRBD2. V was clipped by 6 bases and J by 4 bases; unmatched bases: 6. Germline loops: CDR1 SGHTA, CDR2 FQGNSA. The CDR3 runs 16 residues. The CDR3 loop is CASRPRLAGGYNEQFF. CDR3 DNA: TGTGCCAGCAGACCCAGACTAGCGGGAGGATACAATGAGCAGTTCTTC.

This clonotype has a handful of counts. Written as DNA, the CDR3 is TGTGCCAGCAGTCCAGATCCCTCCGGGGGTCAGCCCCAGCATTTT. This translates into CASSPDPSGGQPQHF. The rearrangement links TRBV12-3 or TRBV12-4 to TRBJ1-5, with a weak D call TRBD1 (5 bases). Trimming cost V 5 bases and J 6 bases, with 17 bases left between them. The CDR3 is made up of 15 amino acids.

J is TRBJ2-2 and V is TRBV2; 7 bases line up with TRBD2. Trimming removed 1 base from V and 4 bases from J; junction bases left unmatched: 9. The CDR3 totals 17 residues. Germline V CDR1 and CDR2: SNHLY, FYNNEI. The CDR3 bases are TGTGCCAGCAGTGAAGAGGGCCGATGGGGGGGCACCGGGGAGCTGTTTTTT. This gives the protein CASSEEGRWGGTGELFF.

This chain joins TRBV9 and TRBJ2-5; TRBD1 agrees at 8 bases. V lost 2 bases, J lost 5 bases, and 5 bases stayed unmatched. Germline assignment: CDR1 SGDLS and CDR2 YYNGEE. The CDR3 totals 14 residues. CDR3 protein: CASSVSGGLETQYF. In nucleotides, the CDR3 is TGTGCCAGCAGCGTTTCAGGGGGCCTTGAGACCCAGTACTTC.

This clonotype was observed a handful of times. The V and J genes are TRBV27 and TRBJ2-5; 8 bases are a match to TRBD1. The CDR3 extends over 15 amino acids. Germline CDR1 reads MNHEY; CDR2 reads SMNVEV (reference sequence). V shed 6 bases and J 4 bases; nucleotides not matched to a gene: 10. CDR3 nucleotide sequence: TGTGCCAGCAGCTCCGGGACAGGTTTTAGAGAGACCCAGTACTTC. Its translation: CASSSGTGFRETQYF.

This chain connects TRBV4-1 to TRBJ2-3; possibly TRBD2 for D (5 bases). CDR1 is MGHRA, CDR2 YSYEKL, per germline. The CDR3 totals 14 residues. Trimming took off 2 bases at V and 5 bases at J, with 11 bases between the two ends. The CDR3 spells CASSQPLGKDTQYF. CDR3 sequence (DNA): TGCGCCAGCAGCCAACCACTAGGCAAAGATACGCAGTATTTT.

In its sample, this clonotype was seen once. The chain employs TRBV5-1 and TRBJ2-2; 8 bases line up with TRBD2. CDR1 and CDR2 from the germline V gene are SGHRS and YFSETQ. The V and J ends lost 0 bases and 4 bases, in that order; junction bases with no gene match: 8. The CDR3 totals 17 residues. CDR3 DNA sequence: TGCGCCAGCAGCTTGGCCCAAGCGGGAGCGAGCACCGGGGAGCTGTTTTTT. Its translation: CASSLAQAGASTGELFF.

This clonotype has a count of ten or more. V gene TRBV29-1 combines with J gene TRBJ2-1, with D perhaps TRBD2 (5 bases). This CDR3 has 13 amino acids. Germline loops: CDR1 SQVTM, CDR2 ANQGSEA. Between the trimmed V and J ends, which lost 3 bases and 6 bases, there was a span of 12 bases. CDR3 amino acids: CSVDPLDFNEQFF. The CDR3, as DNA: TGCAGCGTTGACCCCCTGGACTTCAATGAGCAGTTCTTC.

The CDR3 sequence: CASSPLVSQGGNEQFF. CDR3 nucleotides: TGTGCCAGCTCACCACTAGTGAGCCAGGGAGGTAATGAGCAGTTCTTC. The genes are TRBV18 and TRBJ2-1; tentatively, D is TRBD2 (6 bases). Trimming shortened V by 1 base and J by 7 bases, and 17 bases separated the two germline ends. Per germline, CDR1 KGHSH and CDR2 LQKENI. CDR3 size: 16 residues.

This clonotype has only one observation. A much bigger clone sits one base away, suggesting this may be a read error. The CDR3 sequence is CASSQDIPNYGDTF. CDR3 sequence (DNA): TGCGCCAGCAGCCAGGACATTCCCAACTATGGCGACACCTTC. The chain employs TRBV5-1 and TRBJ1-2, with D tentatively TRBD1 (5 bases). The germline gives CDR1 SGHRS, CDR2 YFSETQ. The CDR3 totals 14 residues.

This clonotype was seen a few times. V usage is TRBV20-1 and J usage is TRBJ1-1; the D is unclear. This CDR3 spans 13 amino acids. Germline V CDR1 and CDR2: DFQATT, SNEGSKA (reference sequence). The V end was cut by 0 bases, the J end by 2 bases, with 7 bases between. CDR3 region: CSARERGNTEAFF. The CDR3 DNA follows: TGCAGTGCTAGAGAACGGGGAAACACTGAAGCTTTCTTT.

This clonotype turned up a few times. The rearrangement joins TRBV7-9 to TRBJ1-4; D is possibly TRBD1 (6 bases). CDR3 length: 16 amino acids. V shed 2 bases and J shed 7 bases, with 17 bases lying between them. The germline CDR1 and CDR2 sequences are SEHNR and FQNEAQ (reference sequence). CDR3 in DNA: TGTGCCAGCAGCTTACGTCCACAGGGCATCCCTGAAAAACTGTTTTTT. It encodes CASSLRPQGIPEKLFF.